A selection of T cell receptor beta chains follows, all from one sample in a study of T cells after posttransplantation cyclophosphamide. Sequencing used immunoSEQ multiplex PCR; TCRdb keeps in-frame clones, though not all of them. The sample lists about 2,900 clones; around 62% were seen once. The sample in question was PBMCs, obtained 30 days after allogeneic stem cell transplant with posttransplant cyclophosphamide. The receptors here all came from a male patient over 55 who received an allogeneic stem cell transplant from a related donor and was CMV-positive. Some T cells here may be from the graft donor. The CDR3 runs from the conserved cysteine through the conserved F or W. A D gene is named only where the DNA matches it firmly. Clone size is shown for a subset of rows, as once, few, many or a class of expanded clone.

j_call | v_call | clone_size | d_call | cdr3_aa | cdr3_nt
TRBJ1-3 | TRBV18 | - | - | CASSPTGYSGNTIYF | TGTGCCAGCTCACCAACAGGATACTCTGGAAACACCATATATTTT
TRBJ2-2 | TRBV19 | - | - | CASSLRRVLNTGELFF | TGTGCCAGTAGCCTACGACGGGTACTGAACACCGGGGAGCTGTTTTTT
TRBJ1-2 | TRBV4-2 | - | TRBD1 | CASSHVTGGAGFSGYTF | TGTGCCAGCAGCCATGTGACAGGGGGCGCCGGGTTTTCTGGCTACACCTTC
TRBJ1-2 | TRBV2 | - | - | CASRLRLQDPYGYTF | TGTGCCAGCCGCTTAAGGTTGCAGGATCCGTATGGCTACACCTTC
TRBJ2-7 | TRBV30 | - | TRBD1 | CAWVWGRGKNEQYF | TGTGCCTGGGTGTGGGGCAGGGGGAAGAACGAGCAGTACTTC
TRBJ2-1 | TRBV25-1 | - | TRBD2 | CASSRSGGAWDEQFF | TGTGCCAGCAGTCGTAGCGGGGGGGCCTGGGATGAGCAGTTCTTC
TRBJ1-1 | TRBV7-2 | - | TRBD1 | CASSPRTGNTEAFF | TGTGCCAGCAGCCCAAGGACAGGGAACACTGAAGCTTTCTTT
TRBJ1-1 | TRBV14 | - | - | CASSRGGALLSKMNTEAFF | TGTGCCAGCAGCCGGGGGGGCGCCTTGCTGTCCAAAATGAACACTGAAGCTTTCTTT
TRBJ1-2 | TRBV6-4 | - | TRBD1 | CASSPGTGSYGYTF | TGTGCCAGCAGCCCCGGGACAGGGTCCTATGGCTACACCTTC
TRBJ1-2 | TRBV27 | - | - | CASSLSAENSNYGYTF | TGTGCCAGCAGTTTAAGCGCGGAAAATTCTAACTATGGCTACACCTTC
TRBJ1-2 | TRBV10-3 | - | - | CATLKQGNYGYTF | TGTGCCACCCTAAAACAGGGAAACTATGGCTACACCTTC
TRBJ1-3 | TRBV28 | - | TRBD1 | CASSLMQGAVTISGNTIYF | TGTGCCAGCAGCCTCATGCAGGGGGCTGTTACCATCTCTGGAAACACCATATATTTT
TRBJ1-5 | TRBV4-3 | - | TRBD1 | CASSQDETGLQPQHF | TGCGCCAGCAGCCAAGATGAGACAGGGCTTCAGCCCCAGCATTTT
TRBJ2-1 | TRBV19 | once | TRBD1 | CASSMSQGAYNEQFF | TGTGCCAGTAGTATGTCCCAGGGGGCCTACAATGAGCAGTTCTTC
TRBJ2-1 | TRBV11-3 | - | TRBD1 | CASSMTWTGGNEQFF | TGTGCCAGCAGCATGACGTGGACAGGGGGGAATGAGCAGTTCTTC
TRBJ1-4 | TRBV18 | - | - | CASSPSTPTNEKLFF | TGTGCCAGCTCACCTTCGACACCAACTAATGAAAAACTGTTTTTT
TRBJ2-2 | TRBV9 | once | - | CASSAYFGTGELFF | TGTGCCAGCAGCGCCTATTTCGGCACCGGGGAGCTGTTTTTT
TRBJ1-5 | TRBV19 | - | - | CASSIEVREPQHF | TGTGCCAGTAGTATAGAGGTGCGGGAGCCCCAGCATTTT
TRBJ2-7 | TRBV5-8 | - | - | CASSTTGYEQYF | TGTGCCAGCAGCACTACAGGCTACGAGCAGTACTTC
TRBJ2-5 | TRBV5-6 | - | - | CASSVQGVLIETQYF | TGTGCCAGCAGCGTGCAAGGGGTTCTGATAGAGACCCAGTACTTC
TRBJ1-2 | TRBV4-1 | - | - | CASSQTWGGEDYGYTF | TGCGCCAGCAGCCAGACTTGGGGAGGTGAAGACTATGGCTACACCTTC
TRBJ2-7 | TRBV30 | - | TRBD1 | CAFGRGYEQYF | TGTGCGTTCGGCAGGGGGTACGAGCAGTACTTC
TRBJ2-3 | TRBV7-9 | - | - | CASSSPSPRRGSTDTQYF | TGTGCCAGCAGCTCTCCGTCACCAAGGCGGGGAAGCACAGATACGCAGTATTTT
TRBJ1-1 | TRBV5-6 | - | TRBD1 | CASSLWGRQGRGFSEAFF | TGTGCCAGCAGCTTGTGGGGGAGACAGGGAAGGGGATTTTCTGAAGCTTTCTTT
TRBJ1-1 | TRBV2 | few | TRBD1 | CASRKGQGISNTEAFF | TGTGCCAGCAGAAAGGGACAGGGGATATCGAACACTGAAGCTTTCTTT
TRBJ2-7 | TRBV11-2 | - | - | CASSLDPGLVEREQYF | TGTGCCAGCAGCTTAGATCCAGGGCTAGTGGAGCGCGAGCAGTACTTC
TRBJ2-2 | TRBV18 | - | TRBD1 | CASSPKDRGRTGELFF | TGTGCCAGCTCACCTAAGGACAGGGGTAGAACCGGGGAGCTGTTTTTT
TRBJ2-1 | TRBV19 | - | TRBD2 | CATETSGGVNEQFF | TGTGCCACCGAGACTAGCGGAGGGGTCAATGAGCAGTTCTTC
TRBJ1-1 | TRBV10-3 | - | - | CAISEGRDEAFF | TGTGCCATCAGTGAGGGGAGGGACGAAGCTTTCTTT
TRBJ2-7 | TRBV5-4 | - | - | CASSQGLARNEQYF | TGTGCCAGCAGCCAGGGACTGGCCAGGAACGAGCAGTACTTC
TRBJ1-1 | TRBV25-1 | - | TRBD1 | CATRGATRTTEAFF | TGTGCCACCAGGGGGGCAACAAGGACCACTGAAGCTTTCTTT
TRBJ1-2 | TRBV4-3 | - | - | CASSGPATGYGYTF | TGCGCCAGCAGTGGCCCGGCCACAGGTTATGGCTACACCTTC
TRBJ1-1 | TRBV5-4 | - | - | CASSPPTLVGTWRSTEAFF | TGTGCCAGCAGCCCCCCCACCTTAGTGGGGACTTGGCGTAGTACTGAAGCTTTCTTT
TRBJ1-6 | TRBV18 | - | - | CASSQGQNSPLHF | TGTGCCAGCTCACAAGGACAAAATTCACCCCTCCACTTT
TRBJ1-2 | TRBV9 | few | - | CASSPSRQETYGYTF | TGTGCCAGCAGCCCGAGTCGGCAGGAAACCTATGGCTACACCTTC
TRBJ2-7 | TRBV2 | - | - | CASRYRIGHYEQYF | TGTGCCAGCCGATACAGGATCGGCCACTACGAGCAGTACTTC
TRBJ1-4 | TRBV27 | - | - | CASSPGQGMDEKLFF | TGTGCCAGCAGTCCAGGACAAGGGATGGATGAAAAACTGTTTTTT
TRBJ1-2 | TRBV9 | - | - | CASSVTGFYGYTF | TGTGCCAGCAGCGTAACAGGCTTCTATGGCTACACCTTC
TRBJ1-5 | TRBV5-1 | - | - | CASSSSGGKDQPQHF | TGCGCCAGCAGCTCTAGTGGGGGGAAAGATCAGCCCCAGCATTTT
TRBJ1-2 | TRBV6-1 | - | TRBD1 | CASSEWTGPNYGYTF | TGTGCCAGCAGTGAATGGACAGGGCCAAACTATGGCTACACCTTC
TRBJ2-1 | TRBV7-2 | - | - | CASSPGYSRGYNEQFF | TGTGCCAGCAGCCCGGGGTATAGTAGAGGGTACAATGAGCAGTTCTTC
TRBJ2-7 | TRBV28 | - | - | CASGGLGEQYF | TGTGCCAGCGGAGGGCTAGGAGAGCAGTACTTC
TRBJ1-1 | TRBV7-6 | medium-sized | - | CASSHQQTATEAFF | TGTGCCAGCAGCCATCAACAGACAGCCACTGAAGCTTTCTTT
TRBJ2-1 | TRBV10-3 | - | - | CAISERETGSGNEQFF | TGTGCCATCAGTGAACGGGAGACAGGGTCGGGCAATGAGCAGTTCTTC
TRBJ1-3 | TRBV28 | - | - | CASSYFLIAGRSGNTIYF | TGTGCCAGCAGTTACTTTCTGATAGCAGGGAGGTCTGGAAACACCATATATTTT
TRBJ2-6 | TRBV2 | - | TRBD1 | CASSGDRPYGPPGANVLTF | TGTGCCAGCAGTGGGGACAGGCCATATGGGCCCCCTGGGGCCAACGTCCTGACTTTC
TRBJ1-3 | TRBV5-1 | - | - | CASSLGPRSSGNTIYF | TGCGCCAGCAGCTTGGGTCCCCGCAGCTCTGGAAACACCATATATTTT
TRBJ2-5 | TRBV5-1 | - | TRBD2 | CASSLTTAGEETQYF | TGCGCCAGCAGTCTGACTACGGCGGGAGAAGAGACCCAGTACTTC
TRBJ2-1 | TRBV6-1 | once | TRBD2 | CASSDAGRAYNEQFF | TGTGCCAGCAGTGATGCCGGGAGGGCCTACAATGAGCAGTTCTTC
TRBJ1-2 | TRBV10-3 | - | - | CAISADRSLNYGYTF | TGTGCCATCAGTGCAGACAGGTCCCTTAACTATGGCTACACCTTC
TRBJ2-3 | TRBV9 | - | TRBD2 | CASSVGTSGGQYF | TGTGCCAGCAGCGTGGGGACTAGCGGGGGGCAGTATTTT
TRBJ1-6 | TRBV28 | - | - | CASSSGGEGSPLHF | TGTGCCAGCAGTTCCGGCGGGGAGGGATCACCCCTCCACTTT
TRBJ2-3 | TRBV7-3 | medium-sized | TRBD2 | CASSLTGGGDTQYF | TGTGCCAGCAGCTTGACGGGAGGTGGAGATACGCAGTATTTT